Listed here are 26 T cell receptor beta chains from one sample, sequenced in a study of cytomegalovirus exposure and HLA in healthy donors (dated by TCRdb to the late 2010s). The library was obtained by the immunoSEQ multiplex PCR assay. For the multiplex PCR, a mixture combining 60 forward primers for TCR Vbeta segments and 13 reverse primers for TCR Jbeta segments was used. What TCRdb holds here is the immuneACCESS table cut down to in-frame rearrangements. Part of the clones is not present; checked against another copy, under half of the missing clones reflect an unresolved V gene, and the others are unexplained. The sample table shows approximately 110,000 clones, and approximately 80% are seen once. Clones ranked in the top ten supply 9.5% to 15% of the sample. The source material was PBMCs. These receptors all come from a woman in her thirties or forties in good health and CMV-seropositive.

The chain carries TRBV5-6 and TRBJ2-7, with TRBD2 identical over 12 bases. Per the germline V gene, CDR1 is SGHDT and CDR2 is YYEEEE. V lost 4 bases, J lost 6 bases, and 8 bases stayed unmatched. The CDR3 covers 15 residues. CDR3 sequence: CASSLLGLAGSEQYF. CDR3 coding DNA: TGTGCCAGCAGCCTGTTAGGACTAGCGGGATCCGAGCAGTACTTC.

The rearrangement joins TRBV7-9 to TRBJ1-1; 8 nucleotides agree with TRBD1. Trimming at V came to 5 bases and at J to 4 bases, leaving 6 bases not matched to a gene. CDR1 and CDR2 (germline): SEHNR, FQNEAQ (reference sequence). This CDR3 is 14 amino acids long. This CDR3 is CASSLGQGTTEAFF. The DNA for the CDR3 is TGTGCCAGCAGCCTAGGACAGGGCACCACTGAAGCTTTCTTT.

This clone showed up just once. This rearrangement joins TRBV30 to TRBJ2-6; D is unclear. The CDR3 spans 16 residues. Deletions cut 2 bases from V and 0 bases from J, with 11 bases between. Germline V gene sequence: CDR1 GTSNPN, CDR2 SVGIG (reference sequence). CDR3 in amino acids: CAWSFSWSSGANVLTF. The CDR3 DNA reads TGTGCCTGGAGTTTCTCCTGGAGCTCTGGGGCCAACGTCCTGACTTTC.

The J gene is TRBJ2-5, the V gene TRBV4-1; 11 positions agree with TRBD1. This CDR3 has 18 amino acids. CDR1 is MGHRA, CDR2 YSYEKL, per germline. The trim removed 3 bases at V and 2 bases at J, leaving 11 bases unmatched. The CDR3 region is CASSQLAPGQGVQETQYF. The CDR3 region has the DNA TGCGCCAGCAGCCAGCTCGCCCCGGGACAGGGGGTACAAGAGACCCAGTACTTC.

This chain connects TRBV4-1 to TRBJ1-4, with D possibly TRBD1 on 6 matching bases. This CDR3 contains 16 residues. The V end lost 5 bases, the J end lost 4 bases, and 17 bases lay between the germline ends. Germline CDR1 reads MGHRA; CDR2 reads YSYEKL. The CDR3 here is CASSSLRGAINEKLFF. CDR3 nucleotide sequence: TGCGCCAGCAGCTCACTCCGGGGGGCGATTAATGAAAAACTGTTTTTT.

The chain joins TRBV5-1 to TRBJ1-2; D not certain. This CDR3 is built from 14 residues. Trimming removed 2 bases at V and 3 bases at J, with 11 bases between. Germline V lookup: CDR1 SGHRS, CDR2 YFSETQ. The CDR3 bases are TGCGCCAGCAGCTTAAGTAGCATACACTATGGCTACACCTTC. Protein sequence: CASSLSSIHYGYTF.

This chain connects TRBV15 to TRBJ1-5; no reliable D call. Germline V gene data show CDR1 as LNHNV and CDR2 as YYDKDF (reference sequence). Trimming pared 0 bases from V and 6 bases from J, leaving 3 bases between. CDR3 length: 12 residues. The CDR3 DNA sequence: TGTGCCACCAGCAGAGATAGTCAGCCCCAGCATTTT. Residues: CATSRDSQPQHF.

J is TRBJ2-1 and V is TRBV29-1; 8 bases line up with TRBD2. CDR1 and CDR2 (germline): SQVTM, ANQGSEA. This CDR3 has 14 amino acids. V shed 7 bases, J shed 4 bases, and the junction held 9 bases outside the gene matches. This CDR3 is CSAKGGRLYNEQFF. The CDR3 coding sequence is TGCAGCGCGAAAGGCGGGAGGTTGTACAATGAGCAGTTCTTC.

The rearrangement joins TRBV6-5 to TRBJ2-7, with 7 positions matching TRBD1. Germline trimming cut 5 bases from V and 5 bases from J; bases unmatched to any gene: 3. Germline V gene lookup returns CDR1 MNHEY and CDR2 SVGAGI. CDR3 length equals 12 residues. CDR3 nucleotides: TGTGCCAGCAGTCCGACAGGGAACGAGCAGTACTTC. Translating gives CASSPTGNEQYF.

The V call is TRBV30, the J call TRBJ2-1, with D possibly matching TRBD2 (5 bases). Trimming took off 1 base at V and 1 base at J, with 5 bases between the two ends. Germline V CDR1 and CDR2: GTSNPN, SVGIG (reference sequence). The CDR3 extends over 13 amino acids. This chain's CDR3 is CAWSGGSYNEQFF. The CDR3 nucleotides read TGTGCCTGGAGTGGCGGGTCCTACAATGAGCAGTTCTTC.

The chain is built from TRBV28 and TRBJ1-1, with D uncertain. From germline, CDR1 is MDHEN and CDR2 SYDVKM. V gave up 2 bases and J gave up 8 bases, with 15 bases separating them. The CDR3 is 14 amino acids. CDR3 in amino acids: CASSLDNAAREAFF. CDR3 nucleotides: TGTGCCAGCAGTTTAGACAACGCAGCCAGGGAAGCTTTCTTT.

The chain's CDR3 is CASSLGRVNEQFF. CDR3 nucleotide sequence: TGTGCCAGCAGTTTAGGCAGGGTAAATGAGCAGTTCTTC. The V call is TRBV27, the J call TRBJ2-1; tentative D call: TRBD1 (5 bases). The V end was cut by 2 bases, the J end by 7 bases, with 9 bases between. CDR3 size: 13 residues. CDR1 and CDR2 (germline): MNHEY, SMNVEV (reference sequence).

The V gene is TRBV7-9, the J gene TRBJ2-3; D is uncertain. The CDR3 extends over 13 amino acids. V lost 1 base, J lost 6 bases, and 8 bases lay in between. CDR1 is SEHNR and CDR2 is FQNEAQ in the germline V gene (reference sequence). The DNA for the CDR3 is TGTGCCAGCAGCTTAGGTTCTTTCGATACGCAGTATTTT. This gives the protein CASSLGSFDTQYF.

This clone was observed a few times. The chain employs TRBV6-5 and TRBJ1-1, with 10 bases aligning to TRBD1. Unmatched junction bases numbered 4, after V lost 4 bases and J lost 2 bases. Germline V CDR1 and CDR2: MNHEY, SVGAGI. The CDR3 loop spans 15 amino acids. CDR3 amino acids: CASSLRTGGNTEAFF. The CDR3 DNA sequence: TGTGCCAGCAGTTTAAGGACAGGGGGTAACACTGAAGCTTTCTTT.

About this clone itself: Germline and junction disagree at one end, which may indicate a read error. Other DNA sequences within the sample encode an identical CDR3. The V call is TRBV5-6, the J call TRBJ1-5, with a possible D match to TRBD1 (5 bases). The CDR3 sequence is 14 residues long. CDR1 and CDR2 from the germline V gene are SGHDT and YYEEEE. The CDR3 DNA follows: TGTGCCAGCAGCTTGTGGACACGGAATCAGCCCCAGCACTTT. It codes for CASSLWTRNQPQHF.

The chain carries TRBV5-1 and TRBJ2-1; D is unresolved. CDR3 length: 15 residues. CDR1 and CDR2 from the germline V gene are SGHRS and YFSETQ. Trimming took 0 bases from V and 7 from J, leaving 14 bases between them. CDR3 DNA sequence: TGCGCCAGCAGCTTGGCGGCCGGTCGCAGGAATGAGCAGTTCTTC. It is translated as CASSLAAGRRNEQFF.

The chain links TRBV30 to TRBJ1-6, with a weak D call TRBD1 (5 bases). Germline lookup yields CDR1 GTSNPN and CDR2 SVGIG (reference sequence). This CDR3 spans 13 amino acids. The CDR3: CALGDPGDSPLHF. DNA of the CDR3: TGTGCTCTCGGGGACCCGGGGGATTCACCCCTCCACTTT.

The chain is built from TRBV4-1 and TRBJ2-5; 11 bases agree with TRBD2. The better agreement between TRBJ2-7 and the DNA end casts doubt on the J call. CDR3 length equals 15 residues. CDR1 and CDR2 from the germline V gene are MGHRA and YSYEKL. CDR3 sequence: CASRLRLAGPYEQYF. CDR3 DNA: TGCGCCAGCAGACTCCGACTAGCGGGGCCCTACGAGCAGTACTTC.

This clone was detected only a few times. The chain is built from TRBV7-2 and TRBJ1-4; unclear D gene. CDR1 and CDR2 (germline): SGHTA, FQGNSA. Trimming removed 0 bases from V and 6 bases from J, with 17 bases in between. The CDR3 loop spans 17 amino acids. Here the CDR3 DNA reads TGTGCCAGCAGCTTAGCGTATTGGAGGAGTCCGGATGAAAAACTGTTTTTT. Residues: CASSLAYWRSPDEKLFF.

This sequence joins TRBV5-1 and TRBJ2-1; 9 bases map to TRBD1. CDR1 and CDR2 (germline): SGHRS, YFSETQ. The length of the CDR3 is 15 residues. With V trimmed by 4 bases and J by 11 bases, 13 bases remained unmatched. This CDR3 is CASSPSLDRGLQQFF. The DNA for the CDR3 is TGCGCCAGCAGCCCATCCCTTGACAGGGGGTTACAGCAGTTCTTC.

The chain employs TRBV6-6 and TRBJ1-5; perhaps TRBD1 as D (6 bases). With 2 bases removed from V and 7 bases from J, the gap between germline ends came to 15 bases. CDR1 is MNHNY, CDR2 SVGAGI, per germline (reference sequence). This CDR3 region has 15 residues. The chain's CDR3 is CASSYRGQQGQPQHF. As DNA, the CDR3 is TGTGCCAGCAGTTACCGGGGCCAACAGGGCCAGCCCCAGCATTTT.

This chain joins TRBV9 and TRBJ1-1; TRBD1 might be the D (5 bases). V shed 4 bases and J shed 4 bases, with 17 bases lying between them. The length of the CDR3 is 15 residues. Per germline, CDR1 SGDLS and CDR2 YYNGEE. The CDR3, as DNA: TGTGCCAGCAGCACCCTCGGGAGTGGGACCACTGAAGCTTTCTTT. This translates into CASSTLGSGTTEAFF.

The V gene is TRBV5-1, the J gene TRBJ2-5; D gene ambiguous. Germline V lookup: CDR1 SGHRS, CDR2 YFSETQ. The CDR3 covers 12 residues. Trimming removed 1 base from V and 4 bases from J, with 5 bases in between. CDR3 coding DNA: TGCGCCAGCAGCTTGTACGGAGAGACCCAGTACTTC. Its protein product is CASSLYGETQYF.

This clone appeared a few times. The V gene is TRBV2, the J gene TRBJ2-3, with TRBD2 as a possible D gene (6 bases). The germline V gene encodes CDR1 SNHLY and CDR2 FYNNEI. CDR3 length: 12 residues. With 4 bases removed from V and 5 bases from J, the gap between germline ends came to 7 bases. The CDR3: CASSGDLDTQYF. Written as DNA, the CDR3 is TGTGCCAGCAGTGGGGACTTAGATACGCAGTATTTT.

Here the CDR3 reads CASSIGQGLNTEAFF. The DNA for the CDR3 is TGTGCCAGCAGCATAGGACAGGGACTGAACACTGAAGCTTTCTTT. V is TRBV5-4 and J is TRBJ1-1; 8 bases map to TRBD1. Germline assignment: CDR1 SGHNT and CDR2 YYREEE (reference sequence). V was pared by 4 bases and J by 0 bases, with 5 bases of the junction left unmatched. There are 15 residues in the CDR3.

The rearrangement uses TRBV27 and TRBJ2-1; TRBD2 matches 8 bases. The CDR3 totals 14 residues. The ends lost 5 bases at V and 8 bases at J; junction bases unmatched: 8. Germline CDR1 reads MNHEY; CDR2 reads SMNVEV (reference sequence). CDR3 nucleotide sequence: TGTGCCAGCAGTGCGGGACTAGTATACCATGAGCAGTTCTTC. Its translation is CASSAGLVYHEQFF.